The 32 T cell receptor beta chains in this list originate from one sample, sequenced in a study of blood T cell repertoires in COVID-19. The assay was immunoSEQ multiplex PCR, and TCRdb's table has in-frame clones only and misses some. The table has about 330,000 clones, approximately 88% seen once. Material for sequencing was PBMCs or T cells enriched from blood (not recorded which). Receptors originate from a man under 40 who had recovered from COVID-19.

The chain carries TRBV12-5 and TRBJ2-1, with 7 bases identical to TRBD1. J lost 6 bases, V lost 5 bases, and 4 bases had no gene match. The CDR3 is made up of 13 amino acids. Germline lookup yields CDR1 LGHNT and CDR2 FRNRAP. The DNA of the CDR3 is TGTGCTAGTGGTCCCTGGGACAGCAATGAGCAGTTCTTC. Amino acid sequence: CASGPWDSNEQFF.

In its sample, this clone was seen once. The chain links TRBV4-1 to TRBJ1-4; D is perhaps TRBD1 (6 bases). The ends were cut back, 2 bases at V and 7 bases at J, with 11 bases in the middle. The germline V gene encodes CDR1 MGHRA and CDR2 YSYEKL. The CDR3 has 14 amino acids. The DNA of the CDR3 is TGCGCCAGCAGCCAACGGGGGGCAGGTGAAAAACTGTTTTTT. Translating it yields CASSQRGAGEKLFF.

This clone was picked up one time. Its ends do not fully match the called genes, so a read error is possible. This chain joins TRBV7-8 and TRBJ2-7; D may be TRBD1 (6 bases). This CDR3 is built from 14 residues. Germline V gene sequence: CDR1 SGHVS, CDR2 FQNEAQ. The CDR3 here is CASSVTGISHEQYF. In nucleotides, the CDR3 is TGTGCCAGCAGCGTCACAGGGATCTCCCACGAGCAGTACTTC.

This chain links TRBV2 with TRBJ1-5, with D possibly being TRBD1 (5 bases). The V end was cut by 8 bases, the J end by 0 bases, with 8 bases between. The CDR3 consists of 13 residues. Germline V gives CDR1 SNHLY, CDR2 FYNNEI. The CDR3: CASGGDSNQPQHF. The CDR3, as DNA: TGTGCCAGCGGAGGGGATAGCAATCAGCCCCAGCATTTT.

The CDR3 reads CASSGAYYSNQPQHF. The CDR3 DNA reads TGTGCCAGCAGCGGAGCGTATTATAGCAATCAGCCCCAGCATTTT. V and J are TRBV28 and TRBJ1-5; D remains unclear. The CDR3 length is 15 residues. Trimming cost V 6 bases and J 0 bases, with 12 bases left between them. The V gene's germline CDR1 is MDHEN and CDR2 SYDVKM.

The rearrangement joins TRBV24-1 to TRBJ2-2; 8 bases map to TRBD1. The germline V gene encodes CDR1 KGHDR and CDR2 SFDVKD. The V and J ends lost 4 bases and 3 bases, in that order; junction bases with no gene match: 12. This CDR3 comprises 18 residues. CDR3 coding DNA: TGTGCCACCAGTGACCATAAAGGACAGGGAGTGTACACCGGGGAGCTGTTTTTT. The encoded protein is CATSDHKGQGVYTGELFF.

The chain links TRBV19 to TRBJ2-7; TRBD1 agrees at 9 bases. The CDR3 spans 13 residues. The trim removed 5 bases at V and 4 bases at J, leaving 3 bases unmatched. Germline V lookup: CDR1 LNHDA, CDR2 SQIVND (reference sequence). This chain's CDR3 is CASSYGTGYEQYF. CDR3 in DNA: TGTGCCAGTAGTTACGGGACAGGGTACGAGCAGTACTTC.

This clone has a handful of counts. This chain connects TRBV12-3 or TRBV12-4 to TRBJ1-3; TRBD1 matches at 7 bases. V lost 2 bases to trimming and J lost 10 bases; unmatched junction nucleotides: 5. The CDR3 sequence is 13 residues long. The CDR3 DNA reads TGTGCCAGCAGTTTAAGACAGGGAAGGACCATATATTTT. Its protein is CASSLRQGRTIYF.

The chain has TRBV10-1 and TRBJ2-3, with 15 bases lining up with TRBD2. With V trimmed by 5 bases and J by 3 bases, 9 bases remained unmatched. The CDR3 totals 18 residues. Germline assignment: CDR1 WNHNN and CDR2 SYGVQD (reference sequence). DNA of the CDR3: TGCGCCAGCAGTAGAACCGGGACTAGCGGGGGGTTGACAGATACGCAGTATTTT. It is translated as CASSRTGTSGGLTDTQYF.

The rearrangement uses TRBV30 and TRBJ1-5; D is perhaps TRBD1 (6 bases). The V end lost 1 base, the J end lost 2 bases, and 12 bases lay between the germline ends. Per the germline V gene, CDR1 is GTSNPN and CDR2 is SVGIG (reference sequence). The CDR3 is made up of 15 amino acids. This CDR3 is CAWSGQGKGNQPQHF. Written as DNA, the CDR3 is TGTGCCTGGAGTGGGCAGGGGAAGGGCAATCAGCCCCAGCATTTT.

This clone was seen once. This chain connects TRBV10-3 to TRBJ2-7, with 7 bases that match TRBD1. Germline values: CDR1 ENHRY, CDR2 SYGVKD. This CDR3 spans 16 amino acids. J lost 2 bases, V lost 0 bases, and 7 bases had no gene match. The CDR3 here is CAISESGQLSAYEQYF. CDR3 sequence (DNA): TGTGCCATCAGTGAGTCGGGACAGCTGTCCGCCTACGAGCAGTACTTC.

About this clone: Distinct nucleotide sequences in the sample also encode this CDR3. The CDR3 DNA reads as TGTGCCAGTAGTGCGGGCCTTAATTCACCCCTCCACTTT. The encoded protein is CASSAGLNSPLHF. The V call is TRBV19, the J call TRBJ1-6; D is undetermined. Trimming took off 5 bases at V and 6 bases at J, with 8 bases between the two ends. The CDR3 spans 13 residues. Looked up from germline, CDR1 is LNHDA and CDR2 is SQIVND (reference sequence).

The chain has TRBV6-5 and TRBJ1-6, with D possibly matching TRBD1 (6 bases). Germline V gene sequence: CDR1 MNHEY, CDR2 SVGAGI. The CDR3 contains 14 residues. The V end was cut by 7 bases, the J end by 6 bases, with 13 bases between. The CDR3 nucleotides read TGTGCCAGCACCGTTGACAGGAGTAATTCACCCCTCCACTTT. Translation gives CASTVDRSNSPLHF.

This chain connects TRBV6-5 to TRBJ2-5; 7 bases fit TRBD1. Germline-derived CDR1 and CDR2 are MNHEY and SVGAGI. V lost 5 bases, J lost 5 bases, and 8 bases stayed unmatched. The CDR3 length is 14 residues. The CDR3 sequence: CASSQTGAHETQYF. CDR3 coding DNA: TGTGCCAGCAGTCAAACAGGGGCTCACGAGACCCAGTACTTC.

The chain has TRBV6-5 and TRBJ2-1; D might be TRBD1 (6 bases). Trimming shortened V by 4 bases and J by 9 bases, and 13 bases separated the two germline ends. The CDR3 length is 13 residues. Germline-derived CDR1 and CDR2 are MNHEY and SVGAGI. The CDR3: CASSSLYRVEQFF. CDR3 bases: TGTGCCAGCAGTTCCTTATACAGGGTTGAGCAGTTCTTC.

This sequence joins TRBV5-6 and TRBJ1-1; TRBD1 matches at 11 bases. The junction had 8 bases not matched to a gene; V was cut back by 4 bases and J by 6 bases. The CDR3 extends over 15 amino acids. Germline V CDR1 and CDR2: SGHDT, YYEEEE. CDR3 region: CASSPHRDRGAEAFF. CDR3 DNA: TGTGCCAGCAGCCCACACCGGGACAGGGGGGCTGAAGCTTTCTTT.

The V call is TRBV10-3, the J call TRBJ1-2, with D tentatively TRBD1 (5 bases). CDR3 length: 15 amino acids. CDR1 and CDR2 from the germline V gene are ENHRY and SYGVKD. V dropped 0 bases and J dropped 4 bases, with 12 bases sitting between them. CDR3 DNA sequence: TGTGCCATCAGTGAGTCAGGGGAGGGATTCTATGGCTACACCTTC. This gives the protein CAISESGEGFYGYTF.

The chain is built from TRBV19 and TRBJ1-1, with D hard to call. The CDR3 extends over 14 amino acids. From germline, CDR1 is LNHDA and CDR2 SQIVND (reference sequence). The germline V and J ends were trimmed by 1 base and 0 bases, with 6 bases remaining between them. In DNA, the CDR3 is TGTGCCAGTAGTATAGTCCACTTGAACACTGAAGCTTTCTTT. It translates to CASSIVHLNTEAFF.

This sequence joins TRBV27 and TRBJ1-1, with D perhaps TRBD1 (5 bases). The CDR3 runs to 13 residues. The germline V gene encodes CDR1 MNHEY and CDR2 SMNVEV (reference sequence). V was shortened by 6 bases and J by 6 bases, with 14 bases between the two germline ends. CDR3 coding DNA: TGTGCCAGCAGCTTCCCAGGAGGGGCTGAAGCTTTCTTT. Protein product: CASSFPGGAEAFF.

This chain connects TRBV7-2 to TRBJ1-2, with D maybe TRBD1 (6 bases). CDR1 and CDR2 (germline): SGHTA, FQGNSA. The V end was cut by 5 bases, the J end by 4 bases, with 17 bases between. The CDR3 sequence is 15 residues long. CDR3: CASSPRVRGFYGYTF. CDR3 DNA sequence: TGTGCCAGCAGCCCCCGGGTCAGGGGATTCTATGGCTACACCTTC.

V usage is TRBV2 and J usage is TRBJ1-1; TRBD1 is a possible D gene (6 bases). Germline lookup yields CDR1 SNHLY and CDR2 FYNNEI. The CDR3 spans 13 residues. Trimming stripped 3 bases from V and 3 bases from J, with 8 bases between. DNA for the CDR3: TGTGCCAGCAGTGACAGGGGCTACACTGAAGCTTTCTTT. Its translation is CASSDRGYTEAFF.

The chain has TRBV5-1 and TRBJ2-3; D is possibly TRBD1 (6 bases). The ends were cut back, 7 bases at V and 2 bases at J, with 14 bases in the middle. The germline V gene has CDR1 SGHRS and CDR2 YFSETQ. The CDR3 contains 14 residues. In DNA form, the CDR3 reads TGCGCCAGCGGGTCCCGGGACAACACAGATACGCAGTATTTT. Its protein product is CASGSRDNTDTQYF. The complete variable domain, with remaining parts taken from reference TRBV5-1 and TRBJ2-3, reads KAGVTQTPRYLIKTRGQQVTLSCSPISGHRSVSWYQQTPGQGLQFLFEYFSETQRNKGNFPGRFSGRQFSNSRSEMNVSTLELGDSALYLCASGSRDNTDTQYFGPGTRLTVL.

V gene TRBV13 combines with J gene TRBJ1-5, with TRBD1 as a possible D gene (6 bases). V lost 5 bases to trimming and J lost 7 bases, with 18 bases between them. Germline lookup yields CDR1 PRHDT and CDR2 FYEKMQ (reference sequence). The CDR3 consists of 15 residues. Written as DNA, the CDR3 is TGTGCCAGCAGCGGCACAGGGCACGGGAGGCAGCCCCAGCATTTT. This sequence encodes CASSGTGHGRQPQHF.

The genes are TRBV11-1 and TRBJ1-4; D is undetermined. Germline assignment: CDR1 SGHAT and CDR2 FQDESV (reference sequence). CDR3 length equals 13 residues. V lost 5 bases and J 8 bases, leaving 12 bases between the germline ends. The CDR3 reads CASSPGSWEKLFF. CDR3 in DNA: TGTGCCAGCAGCCCGGGGTCTTGGGAAAAACTGTTTTTT.

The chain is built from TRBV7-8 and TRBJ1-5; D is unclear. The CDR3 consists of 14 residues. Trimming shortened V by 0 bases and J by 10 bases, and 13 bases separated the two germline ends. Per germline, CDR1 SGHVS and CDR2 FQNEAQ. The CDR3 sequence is CASSLATNNHPQHF. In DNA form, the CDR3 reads TGTGCCAGCAGCTTAGCGACAAACAACCATCCCCAGCATTTT.

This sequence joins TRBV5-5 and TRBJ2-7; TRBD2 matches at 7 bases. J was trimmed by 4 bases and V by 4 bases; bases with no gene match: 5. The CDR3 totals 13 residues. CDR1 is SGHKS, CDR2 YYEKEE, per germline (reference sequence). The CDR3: CASSLGLVYEQYF. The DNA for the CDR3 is TGTGCCAGCAGCCTCGGACTAGTGTACGAGCAGTACTTC.

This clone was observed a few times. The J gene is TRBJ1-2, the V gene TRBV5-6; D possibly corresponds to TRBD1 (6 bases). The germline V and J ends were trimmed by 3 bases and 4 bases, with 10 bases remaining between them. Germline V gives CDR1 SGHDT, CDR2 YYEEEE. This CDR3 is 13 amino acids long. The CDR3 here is CASSSGQSYGYTF. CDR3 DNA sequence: TGTGCCAGCAGCTCCGGACAGAGCTATGGCTACACCTTC.

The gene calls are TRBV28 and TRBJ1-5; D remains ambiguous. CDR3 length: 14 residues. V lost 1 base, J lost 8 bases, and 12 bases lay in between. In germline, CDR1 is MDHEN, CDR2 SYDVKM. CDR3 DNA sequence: TGTGCCAGCAGTTTATTGGTCCGCGGAAAGCCCCAGCATTTT. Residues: CASSLLVRGKPQHF. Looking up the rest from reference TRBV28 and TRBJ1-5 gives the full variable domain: DVKVTQSSRYLVKRTGEKVFLECVQDMDHENMFWYRQDPGLGLRLIYFSYDVKMKEKGDIPEGYSVSREKKERFSLILESASTNQTSMYLCASSLLVRGKPQHFGDGTRLSIL.

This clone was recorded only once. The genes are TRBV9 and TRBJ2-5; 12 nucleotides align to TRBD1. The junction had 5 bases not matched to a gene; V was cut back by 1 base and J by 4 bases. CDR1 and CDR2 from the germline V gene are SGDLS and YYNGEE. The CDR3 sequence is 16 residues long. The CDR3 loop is CASSVSGQGAGETQYF. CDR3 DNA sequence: TGTGCCAGCAGCGTATCGGGACAGGGGGCAGGAGAGACCCAGTACTTC.

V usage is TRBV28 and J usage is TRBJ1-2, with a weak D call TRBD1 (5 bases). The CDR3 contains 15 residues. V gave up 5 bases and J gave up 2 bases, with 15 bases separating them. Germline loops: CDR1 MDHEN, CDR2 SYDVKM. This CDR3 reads CASSPTRERNYGYTF. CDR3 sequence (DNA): TGTGCCAGCAGTCCGACCAGGGAACGGAACTATGGCTACACCTTC.

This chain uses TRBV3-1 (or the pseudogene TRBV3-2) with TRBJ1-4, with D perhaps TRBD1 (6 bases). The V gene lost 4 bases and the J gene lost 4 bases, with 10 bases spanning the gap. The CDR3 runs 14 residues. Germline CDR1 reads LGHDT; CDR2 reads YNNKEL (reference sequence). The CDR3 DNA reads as TGTGCCAGCAGCCCAGGGGATTTTAATGAAAAACTGTTTTTT. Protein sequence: CASSPGDFNEKLFF.

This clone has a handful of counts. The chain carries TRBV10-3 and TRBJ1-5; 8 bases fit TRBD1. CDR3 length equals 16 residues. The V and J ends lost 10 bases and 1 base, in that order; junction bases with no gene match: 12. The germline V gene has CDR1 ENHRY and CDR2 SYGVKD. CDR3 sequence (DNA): TGTGCCACCCAAGCCCGAAACAGGGGGAGCAATCAGCCCCAGCATTTT. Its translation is CATQARNRGSNQPQHF.